This record concerns one TCR beta chain sequence. Its antigen is unknown. These data come from a study of cytomegalovirus exposure and HLA in healthy donors. Study overall: Caucasian-associated ancestry cluster membership applied to about 83% of a few hundred genotyped donors. Study observations and caveats: Later examination showed HLA-associated TCR beta chains had greater clonal expansion than equally common others. Most TCR beta V segments were productive about 87% or about 30% of the time in an earlier analysis.

PCR involved 60 Vbeta and 13 Jbeta primers. Libraries were prepared by immunoSEQ multiplex PCR; TCRdb keeps only in-frame clonotypes and omits some of them. The sample contains about 36,000 clones, almost 70% of which appear only once. When sampled, the donors appeared nominally healthy, though they likely had unrecorded immune exposures. The sequenced sample consisted of PBMCs. The TCR comes from a man aged 25 to 40 in good health and CMV-seronegative.

CDR3 DNA: TGTGCCAGCAGCTTAGAGCGGCACACCTCCTACGAGCAGTACTTC. It encodes CASSLERHTSYEQYF. The chain combines TRBV7-2 with TRBJ2-7, with D possibly TRBD2 on 5 matching bases. V gave up 1 base and J gave up 0 bases, with 10 bases separating them. Germline V gene lookup returns CDR1 SGHTA and CDR2 FQGNSA. The CDR3 loop spans 15 amino acids.